The sample holds one count of the clone carrying this TCR beta chain. Profiled with immunoSEQ multiplex PCR; TCRdb holds only in-frame clones, not every one. The table lists more than 300,000 clones, around 86% of them singletons. This specimen comes from a study of cytomegalovirus exposure and HLA in healthy donors. The donors were members of the roughly 120-subject validation cohort (separate from the approximately 670-subject first cohort). Trimming took off 2 bases at V and 4 bases at J, with 14 bases between the two ends. The CDR3 length is 14 residues. Germline V lookup: CDR1 SQVTM, CDR2 ANQGSEA.

The chain is built from TRBV29-1 and TRBJ1-1; D not resolved. Sequenced sample: PBMCs. The TCR sequence derives from a young woman in good health and CMV-seronegative. DNA of the CDR3: TGCAGCGTTGAAAATCGGGGTTCCTTCACTGAAGCTTTCTTT. Its protein product is CSVENRGSFTEAFF.